The 4 T cell receptor beta chains reported below all come from one sample, sequenced in a study of blood T cell repertoires in COVID-19. Sequencing was performed with immunoSEQ multiplex PCR; in TCRdb, only in-frame clones are kept and a portion is missing. The sample records about 220,000 clones, under 90% being singletons. Specimen: PBMCs or T cells enriched from blood (not recorded which). The receptors shown here come from a woman aged 50 to 65 who had been exposed to COVID-19.

The J gene is TRBJ1-1, the V gene TRBV5-5; 7 nucleotides align to TRBD1. The trim removed 1 base at V and 4 bases at J, leaving 13 bases unmatched. Germline V gives CDR1 SGHKS, CDR2 YYEKEE (reference sequence). The CDR3 runs 17 residues. The CDR3 loop is CASSLTPTSTGPTEAFF. In nucleotides, the CDR3 is TGTGCCAGCAGCTTGACCCCTACCTCGACAGGGCCCACTGAAGCTTTCTTT.

This chain connects TRBV29-1 to TRBJ2-7; 12 bases are a match to TRBD2. The length of the CDR3 is 15 residues. Germline V gene sequence: CDR1 SQVTM, CDR2 ANQGSEA. The V gene end was trimmed by 2 bases and the J gene end by 5 bases; junction bases not matched to a gene: 7. The CDR3 DNA reads as TGCAGCGTTGAAAGACGACTAGCGGGGGTGAACGAGCAGTACTTC. Protein sequence: CSVERRLAGVNEQYF.

In this sample, this clone turned up a few times. The chain joins TRBV5-5 to TRBJ1-1; D possibly corresponds to TRBD1 (6 bases). CDR1 is SGHKS, CDR2 YYEKEE, per germline (reference sequence). This CDR3 comprises 15 residues. V lost 6 bases, J lost 4 bases, and 19 bases lay in between. CDR3 bases: TGTGCCAGCAAGCCATTAGCCCAGGGGAGCACTGAAGCTTTCTTT. Translated: CASKPLAQGSTEAFF.

This clone has a single count. This chain joins TRBV27 and TRBJ1-2; perhaps TRBD1 as D (5 bases). The CDR3 length is 13 residues. Looked up from germline, CDR1 is MNHEY and CDR2 is SMNVEV (reference sequence). V dropped 0 bases and J dropped 8 bases, with 10 bases sitting between them. The CDR3 bases are TGTGCCAGCAGTTTATCCGGGGAGGGGGGCTACACCTTC. Its translation: CASSLSGEGGYTF.